The clone carrying this T cell receptor beta chain was counted a single time. Its matching antigen is unknown. The germline V gene encodes CDR1 SGHVS and CDR2 FQNEAQ. V was cut by 5 bases and J by 4 bases, with 12 bases left in between. This CDR3 is built from 14 residues. These data belong to a study of OX40 agonist ivuxolimab in advanced cancers. Across the study: Partial responses occurred in Three dose-escalation patients, one with hepatocellular carcinoma and two with cutaneous melanoma. Findings of the study overall: Doses of 0.1 to 3.0 mg/kg were accompanied by clonal expansion of CD4+ and CD8+ blood T cells by week 6.

The table came from immunoSEQ multiplex PCR; TCRdb's copy has only in-frame clones and leaves some out. The sample lists about 55,000 clones, approximately 84% seen once, with 9.5% to 15% in the top ten. The clonotype was recovered from an adult with an advanced solid tumor such as melanoma, head and neck, liver or kidney cancer. Material: CD4+ or CD8+ T cells sorted from blood, obtained in a trial of the OX40 agonist ivuxolimab. The chain uses TRBV7-8 and TRBJ1-5; D uncertain. The CDR3 reads CASSLAAVNQPQHF. CDR3 coding DNA: TGTGCCAGCAGCCTGGCCGCCGTTAATCAGCCCCAGCATTTT.